The entry that follows covers one T cell receptor (beta chain) sequence. Its specificity is not known. Donors had no recently reported acute infections or vaccinations and were HIV-negative. Each subset's genomic DNA was split evenly across several immunoSEQ plates. Replicate PCRs from sorted subsets contained approximately 200 ng DNA, which is 31,000 or so T cell genomes. Assay: immunoSEQ multiplex PCR; the TCRdb copy retains only in-frame clones and omits some. The sample gives over a million clones, 98% of which show up once; roughly 0.35% is in the top ten. This sample is drawn from a study of shared clonotypes between healthy human individuals. Whole-study results and caveats: Tissue TCR repertoires likely differ from these blood-only repertoires.

Trimming removed 0 bases at V and 4 bases at J, with 15 bases between. From germline, CDR1 is MNHEY and CDR2 SVGAGI. This CDR3 region has 16 residues. The genes are TRBV6-5 and TRBJ2-5; a weak D match, TRBD2 (6 bases). The TCR sequence derives from a man aged 30 to 45 in good health. The sequenced sample was naive CD4+ T cells sorted from blood. The subset: CD45RA+ positively selected. CDR3 amino acids: CASSYSSPGVGETQYF. The CDR3 region has the DNA TGTGCCAGCAGTTACTCGAGTCCGGGAGTGGGAGAGACCCAGTACTTC.